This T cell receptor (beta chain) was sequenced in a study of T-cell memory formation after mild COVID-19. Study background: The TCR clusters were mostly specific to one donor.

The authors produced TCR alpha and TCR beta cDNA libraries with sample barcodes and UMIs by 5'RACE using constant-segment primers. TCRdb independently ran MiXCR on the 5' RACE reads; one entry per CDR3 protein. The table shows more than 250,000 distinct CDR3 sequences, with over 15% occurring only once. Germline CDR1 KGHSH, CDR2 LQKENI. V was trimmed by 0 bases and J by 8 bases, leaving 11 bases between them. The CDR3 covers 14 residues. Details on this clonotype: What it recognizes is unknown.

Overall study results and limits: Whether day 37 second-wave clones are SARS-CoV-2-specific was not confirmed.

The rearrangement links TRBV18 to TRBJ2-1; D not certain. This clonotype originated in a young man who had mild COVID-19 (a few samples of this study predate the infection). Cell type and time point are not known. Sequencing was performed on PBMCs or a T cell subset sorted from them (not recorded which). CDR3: CASSPPVGGHEQFF. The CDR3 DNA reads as TGTGCCAGCTCACCACCGGTGGGTGGCCATGAGCAGTTCTTC. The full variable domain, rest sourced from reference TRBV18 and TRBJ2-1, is NAGVMQNPRHLVRRRGQEARLRCSPMKGHSHVYWYRQLPEEGLKFMVYLQKENIIDESGMPKERFSAEFPKEGPSILRIQQVVRGDSAAYFCASSPPVGGHEQFFGPGTRLTVL.